This T cell receptor beta chain was sequenced in a study of cytomegalovirus exposure and HLA in healthy donors. Study outcomes and limitations: The study listed approximately 160 cytomegalovirus-associated TCR beta chains.

This clone was picked up a small number of times. As yet, its antigen is unknown. It was with 60 Vbeta and 13 Jbeta primers that the PCR ran. TCRdb's table, derived via immunoSEQ multiplex PCR, lists solely in-frame clones and lacks some. The repertoire holds fewer than 200,000 clones, with around 80% as singletons. Germline V gene lookup returns CDR1 SGHAT and CDR2 FQNNGV. The V and J ends lost 3 bases and 8 bases respectively, with 13 bases between them. CDR3 size: 13 residues. The sample taken for sequencing was PBMCs. The rearrangement uses TRBV11-2 and TRBJ1-2; D is perhaps TRBD1 (6 bases). The receptor comes from a male donor in good health and CMV-seronegative. In nucleotides, the CDR3 is TGTGCCAGCAGCTTTGGTCACAGGGAGGGCTACACCTTC. It encodes CASSFGHREGYTF.